The source of this T cell receptor beta chain is a study of response to subunit inactivated influenza vaccine. Regarding the study as a whole: Only a handful of new T cells, the authors suggested, are recruited with each seasonal influenza vaccination.

One entry per CDR3 protein, called by TCRdb with MiXCR from the RT-PCR reads. The sample includes hundreds of thousands of distinct CDR3 sequences, about 10% seen only once; the top ten take roughly 12%. This clonotype turned up a few times. The target antigen is unknown. The sample here was PBMCs from blood, taken more than 35 days after vaccination. The receptor was derived from a middle-aged man who received an inactivated influenza vaccine.

The CDR3 region is CSAIAGLAGGDTQYF. CDR3 coding DNA: TGCAGTGCTATAGCCGGACTAGCAGGTGGAGATACGCAGTATTTT. The chain links TRBV20-1 to TRBJ2-3; 8 bases fit TRBD2. This CDR3 has 15 residues. Germline-derived CDR1 and CDR2 are DFQATT and SNEGSKA (reference sequence). The V segment lost 4 bases and the J segment 5 bases; nucleotides outside the gene matches: 11.